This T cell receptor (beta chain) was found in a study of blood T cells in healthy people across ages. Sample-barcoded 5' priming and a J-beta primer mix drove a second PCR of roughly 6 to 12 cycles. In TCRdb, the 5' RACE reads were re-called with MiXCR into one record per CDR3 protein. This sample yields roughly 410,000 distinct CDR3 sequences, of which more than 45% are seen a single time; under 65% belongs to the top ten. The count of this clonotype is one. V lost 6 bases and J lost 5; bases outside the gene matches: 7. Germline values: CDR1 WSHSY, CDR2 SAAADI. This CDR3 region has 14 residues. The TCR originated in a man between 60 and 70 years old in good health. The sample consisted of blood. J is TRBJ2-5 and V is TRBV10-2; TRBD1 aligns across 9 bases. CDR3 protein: CASRGGTGWETQYF. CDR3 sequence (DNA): TGCGCCAGCAGGGGAGGGACAGGGTGGGAGACCCAGTACTTC.